The 3 T cell receptor beta chains below all came from one sample that was sequenced in a study of PD-1 blockade in mismatch repair-deficient tumors. Profiling relied on immunoSEQ multiplex PCR, and the TCRdb table lists in-frame clones only, not all of them. The sample carries about 60,000 clones, approximately 89% recorded once. This specimen was peripheral blood, taken 52 weeks after starting pembrolizumab. Every receptor here comes from an adult with mismatch repair-deficient cancer.

This clone appeared a few times. The CDR3 nucleotides are TGTGCCAGCAGTTTGGTAGCGGGAGGGCCCGAGCAGTACTTC. It codes for CASSLVAGGPEQYF. The V call is TRBV27, the J call TRBJ2-7; 11 nucleotides match TRBD2. V shed 3 bases and J 6 bases; nucleotides not matched to a gene: 4. This CDR3 comprises 14 residues. Germline V gene data show CDR1 as MNHEY and CDR2 as SMNVEV (reference sequence).

The J gene is TRBJ2-2, the V gene TRBV4-1; 15 nucleotides match TRBD2. The V segment lost 4 bases and the J segment 5 bases; nucleotides outside the gene matches: 2. This CDR3 has 16 amino acids. The germline V gene has CDR1 MGHRA and CDR2 YSYEKL. CDR3 sequence (DNA): TGCGCCAGCAGCCGCGGGACTAGCGGGAGGACCGGGGAGCTGTTTTTT. Protein product: CASSRGTSGRTGELFF.

This chain connects TRBV5-1 to TRBJ2-3, with a tentative D call TRBD1 (5 bases). Germline CDR1 SGHRS, CDR2 YFSETQ. This CDR3 spans 15 amino acids. Trimming took 0 bases from V and 0 from J, leaving 8 bases between them. This CDR3 is CASSLGQISTDTQYF. The CDR3 bases are TGCGCCAGCAGCTTGGGACAGATCAGCACAGATACGCAGTATTTT. The complete variable domain, with remaining parts taken from reference TRBV5-1 and TRBJ2-3, reads KAGVTQTPRYLIKTRGQQVTLSCSPISGHRSVSWYQQTPGQGLQFLFEYFSETQRNKGNFPGRFSGRQFSNSRSEMNVSTLELGDSALYLCASSLGQISTDTQYFGPGTRLTVL.